These T cell receptor beta chains were read from a single sample in a study of shared clonotypes between healthy human individuals. The data were produced by immunoSEQ multiplex PCR, yet TCRdb's version contains in-frame clones alone and is incomplete. The sample lists about 2.4 million clones; roughly 93% were seen once. Material: naive CD4+ T cells from PBMCs. Receptors were obtained from a man between 18 and 29 years old in good health. Some clones in this sample may be carry-over from other donors' samples. Both conserved end residues are part of each CDR3. The D gene is left open where the match is weak. Size tells how often a clone was seen (once, few, many) or the class of an expanded clone, and some rows leave it out.

TRBV2,-,TRBJ2-2,-,TGTGCCAGCAGTGAAGAGAGGGGGTCCGGGGAGCTGTTTTTT,CASSEERGSGELFF
TRBV2,-,TRBJ1-2,-,TGTGCCAGCAGTACGCAGGGGCCGGGCTATGGCTACACCTTC,CASSTQGPGYGYTF
TRBV27,-,TRBJ1-1,-,TGTGCCAGCAGTTTGGCCGGATTTAACACTGAAGCTTTCTTT,CASSLAGFNTEAFF
TRBV5-6,-,TRBJ1-2,-,TGTGCCAGCAGCAAAGGGACCCTGTTCAACTATGGCTACACCTTC,CASSKGTLFNYGYTF
TRBV5-5,-,TRBJ2-7,TRBD2,TGTGCCAGCAGCTCCACGTTGCGGGGGATCCCCTACGAGCAGTACTTC,CASSSTLRGIPYEQYF
TRBV4-1,-,TRBJ2-2,TRBD1,TGCGCCAGCAGCCAAGAAGGGGGCTACACCGGGGAGCTGTTTTTT,CASSQEGGYTGELFF
TRBV30,-,TRBJ1-2,-,TGTGCCTGGAGTGTAGTTGGGGGCCCTAGCTATGGCTACACCTTC,CAWSVVGGPSYGYTF
TRBV30,-,TRBJ2-7,TRBD1,TGTGCGGCGACAGGGCGCAACGAGCAGTACTTC,CAATGRNEQYF
TRBV19,-,TRBJ1-5,-,TGTGCCAGTACCCCACGTGGGCGACCGGATCAGCCCCAGCATTTT,CASTPRGRPDQPQHF
TRBV19,-,TRBJ2-3,-,TGTGCCAGTAGTATAGCTAGCGTTCGCACAGATACGCAGTATTTT,CASSIASVRTDTQYF
TRBV18,-,TRBJ1-1,-,TGTGCCAGCTCACTCGGGACCTCCATGAACACTGAAGCTTTCTTT,CASSLGTSMNTEAFF
TRBV29-1,once,TRBJ2-3,-,TGCAGCGTTGGATGGCAGCTAAGCACAGATACGCAGTATTTT,CSVGWQLSTDTQYF
TRBV11-3,-,TRBJ2-2,-,TGTGCCAGCAGCTCCCGTAGTTCCGCCGGGGAGCTGTTTTTT,CASSSRSSAGELFF
TRBV7-9,-,TRBJ1-1,-,TGTGCCAGCAGCTTATTGGGTCGCACTGAAGCTTTCTTT,CASSLLGRTEAFF
TRBV25-1,-,TRBJ2-5,-,TGTGCCAGCAGTGGCACGGGGGACTCCGGGTACCAAGAGACCCAGTACTTC,CASSGTGDSGYQETQYF
TRBV5-1,-,TRBJ1-1,-,TGCGCCAGCACCCCCCTTTGGGGTCGGGCGAACACTGAAGCTTTCTTT,CASTPLWGRANTEAFF
TRBV10-3,-,TRBJ2-1,TRBD2,TGTGCCATCAGTCCAGTAGCGGGAGGGAGGATCAATGAGCAGTTCTTC,CAISPVAGGRINEQFF
TRBV7-6,-,TRBJ2-1,-,TGTGCCAGCAGCTTAGTAGCTACGGAATACAATGAGCAGTTCTTC,CASSLVATEYNEQFF
TRBV27,-,TRBJ2-3,-,TGTGCCAGCAGTCCTTCTAGGGGGTGGAGCACAGATACGCAGTATTTT,CASSPSRGWSTDTQYF
TRBV6-1,once,TRBJ2-7,TRBD1,TGTGCCAGCAGGGGGGGACAGGGACGGTACGAGCAGTACTTC,CASRGGQGRYEQYF
TRBV30,-,TRBJ2-1,-,TGTGCCTGGAGACGGACAAATTACAATGAGCAGTTCTTC,CAWRRTNYNEQFF
TRBV10-3,-,TRBJ2-5,-,TGTGCCAGTGGAGGAGGGGAGACCCAGTACTTC,CASGGGETQYF
TRBV28,once,TRBJ2-1,TRBD2,TGTGCCAGCAGTTCGGGACTAGCGGGAGAATCGGGGGATGAGCAGTTCTTC,CASSSGLAGESGDEQFF
TRBV4-2,-,TRBJ2-4,-,TGTGCCAGCAGCCAAGAACCGGGAAAGGGCATTCAGTACTTC,CASSQEPGKGIQYF
TRBV20-1,-,TRBJ2-7,-,TGCAGTGCTGGGACGAGGTACGAGCAGTACTTC,CSAGTRYEQYF
TRBV10-3,-,TRBJ2-5,TRBD2,TGTGCCATCAGTGGCTCGGGGGGGCCGGAGACCCAGTACTTC,CAISGSGGPETQYF
TRBV2,-,TRBJ1-2,-,TGTGCCAGCAGTGACACCGGGGGTGGCTACACCTTC,CASSDTGGGYTF
TRBV9,-,TRBJ2-2,TRBD2,TGTGCCAGCAGGGCTAGCGGGAGTGAATCCGGGGAGCTGTTTTTT,CASRASGSESGELFF
TRBV28,-,TRBJ1-1,-,TGTGCCAGCAGCCCCCCCCGGGTTATGAACACTGAAGCTTTCTTT,CASSPPRVMNTEAFF
TRBV7-9,-,TRBJ1-5,TRBD1,TGTGCCAGCAGCTTATCCACAGGGGTGAATCAGCCCCAGCATTTT,CASSLSTGVNQPQHF
TRBV6-6,-,TRBJ2-3,-,TGTGCCAGCAGTTCCGCACATGTCCCGGATACGCAGTATTTT,CASSSAHVPDTQYF
TRBV18,-,TRBJ1-2,TRBD1,TGTGCCAGCTCACGGGGGACAGGGGAAACCAACTATGGCTACACCTTC,CASSRGTGETNYGYTF
TRBV5-4,-,TRBJ2-2,-,TGTGCCAGCAGCTTGGGGACCTCGGGAGCGGCCGGGGAGCTGTTTTTT,CASSLGTSGAAGELFF
TRBV14,-,TRBJ1-2,-,TGTGCCAGCAGCCAACTAGGGTATGGCTACACCTTC,CASSQLGYGYTF
TRBV5-1,-,TRBJ2-5,TRBD2,TGTGCCAGCAGCCCCCTATTGGAGCGGGGAGGGGAGACCCAGTACTTC,CASSPLLERGGETQYF
TRBV7-6,-,TRBJ1-1,TRBD1,TGTGCCAGCAGCCCAAGGACAGGGGGCCTGAACACTGAAGCTTTCTTT,CASSPRTGGLNTEAFF
TRBV7-9,-,TRBJ2-1,-,TGTGCCAGCAGTCAAACGCTCGGGGGCTCCAACAATGAGCAGTTCTTC,CASSQTLGGSNNEQFF
TRBV11-2,-,TRBJ2-5,TRBD2,TGTGCCAGCAGCTTAGGAGCGGGGAGAGGGGAGACCCAGTACTTC,CASSLGAGRGETQYF
TRBV27,-,TRBJ2-3,-,TGTGCCAGCAGTTTAGGTTGGGGGGATACGCAGTATTTT,CASSLGWGDTQYF
TRBV6-1,-,TRBJ2-7,TRBD2,TGTGCCAGCAGTCAAGCGGGAGTCCACGAGCAGTACTTC,CASSQAGVHEQYF
TRBV5-6,-,TRBJ2-2,TRBD1,TGTGCCAGCAACCGGCGCGGGACAGGGCGAAACACCGGGGAGCTGTTTTTT,CASNRRGTGRNTGELFF
TRBV7-2,-,TRBJ2-1,TRBD2,TGTGCCAGCAGCTTATTAGGGGGAGGACTAGCTCTGTTCTTC,CASSLLGGGLALFF
TRBV18,-,TRBJ2-7,TRBD1,TGTGCCAGCTCACCACCGGCAGGGGGTGGGGCCGGCGAGCAGTACTTC,CASSPPAGGGAGEQYF
TRBV5-1,-,TRBJ2-1,-,TGCGCCAGCAGCTTGCGGGGGAGCGGCAATGAGCAGTTCTTC,CASSLRGSGNEQFF
TRBV15,-,TRBJ1-4,-,TGTGCCACCAGCAGAGATCCGATGGCAACTAATGAAAAACTGTTTTTT,CATSRDPMATNEKLFF
TRBV6-5,-,TRBJ2-2,TRBD1,TGTGCCAGCAGTTACCAGGGGGCGCTGGTCGGGGAGCTGTTTTTT,CASSYQGALVGELFF
TRBV7-3,-,TRBJ2-1,TRBD2,TGTGCCAGCAGCTTACCTGCCGGGACTAGCGGGAGGGCAACCTACAATGAGCAGTTCTTC,CASSLPAGTSGRATYNEQFF
TRBV7-2,-,TRBJ2-1,-,TGTGCCAGCAGCCTCCTACTCAATGAGCAGTTCTTC,CASSLLLNEQFF
TRBV5-1,few,TRBJ1-1,-,TGCGCCAGCAGCCACGACAGGGAAGCTTTCTTT,CASSHDREAFF
TRBV30,-,TRBJ1-1,-,TGTGCCGGAAGACGACGGGCCCCCTTGAACACTGAAGCTTTCTTT,CAGRRRAPLNTEAFF
TRBV29-1,-,TRBJ2-3,TRBD2,TGCAGTTGGTGGGGAGGGCTCGTAAGCACAGATACGCAGTATTTT,CSWWGGLVSTDTQYF
TRBV28,-,TRBJ1-1,TRBD1,TGTGCCAGCAGTTTGATAGGAATCCCGGGACAGGGTTTGAACACTGAAGCTTTCTTT,CASSLIGIPGQGLNTEAFF
TRBV7-8,-,TRBJ2-7,-,TGTGCCAGCAGCCCTACCTTGAACTACGAGCAGTACTTC,CASSPTLNYEQYF